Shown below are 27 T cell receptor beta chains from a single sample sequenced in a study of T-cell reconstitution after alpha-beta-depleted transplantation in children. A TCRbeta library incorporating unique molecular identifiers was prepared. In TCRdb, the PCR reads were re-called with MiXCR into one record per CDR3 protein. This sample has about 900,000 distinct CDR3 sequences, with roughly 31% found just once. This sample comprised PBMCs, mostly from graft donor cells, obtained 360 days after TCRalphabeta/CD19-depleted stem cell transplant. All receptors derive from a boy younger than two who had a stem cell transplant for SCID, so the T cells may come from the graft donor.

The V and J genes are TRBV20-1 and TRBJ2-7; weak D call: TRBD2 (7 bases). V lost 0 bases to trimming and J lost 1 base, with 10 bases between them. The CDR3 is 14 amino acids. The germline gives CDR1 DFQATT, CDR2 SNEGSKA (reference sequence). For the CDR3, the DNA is TGCAGTGCTAGAGAAGGGGGGGGATCCTACGAGCAGTACTTC. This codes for CSAREGGGSYEQYF.

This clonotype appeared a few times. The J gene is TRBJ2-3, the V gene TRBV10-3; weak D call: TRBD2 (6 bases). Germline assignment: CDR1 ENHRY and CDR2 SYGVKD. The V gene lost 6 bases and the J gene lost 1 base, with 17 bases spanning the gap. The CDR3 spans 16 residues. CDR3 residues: CAIRRDWRHGTDTQYF. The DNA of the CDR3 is TGTGCCATCAGACGGGACTGGCGCCACGGCACAGATACGCAGTATTTT.

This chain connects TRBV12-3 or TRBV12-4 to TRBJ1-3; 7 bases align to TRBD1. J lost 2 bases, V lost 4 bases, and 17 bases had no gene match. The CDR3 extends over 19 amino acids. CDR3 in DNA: TGTGCCAGCAGTTCCCCAATAGCGACAGGGACGCTCCCTGGAAACACCATATATTTT. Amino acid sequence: CASSSPIATGTLPGNTIYF.

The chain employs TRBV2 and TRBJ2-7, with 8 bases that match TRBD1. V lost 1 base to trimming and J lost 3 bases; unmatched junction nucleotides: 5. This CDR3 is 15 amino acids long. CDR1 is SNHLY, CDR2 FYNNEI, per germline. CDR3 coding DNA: TGTGCCAGCAGTGAAGGCCGGACAGGGCTCTACGAGCAGTACTTC. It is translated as CASSEGRTGLYEQYF. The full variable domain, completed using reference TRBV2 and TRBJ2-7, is EPEVTQTPSHQVTQMGQEVILRCVPISNHLYFYWYRQILGQKVEFLVSFYNNEISEKSEIFDDQFSVERPDGSNFTLKIRSTKLEDSAMYFCASSEGRTGLYEQYFGPGTRLTVT.

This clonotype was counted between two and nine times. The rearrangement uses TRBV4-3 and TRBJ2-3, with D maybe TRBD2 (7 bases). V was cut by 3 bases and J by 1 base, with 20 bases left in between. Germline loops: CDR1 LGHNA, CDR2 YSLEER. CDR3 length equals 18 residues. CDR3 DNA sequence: TGCGCCAGCAGCCAGGCCTACCCCCCGGGGGGCCGCACAGATACGCAGTATTTT. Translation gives CASSQAYPPGGRTDTQYF.

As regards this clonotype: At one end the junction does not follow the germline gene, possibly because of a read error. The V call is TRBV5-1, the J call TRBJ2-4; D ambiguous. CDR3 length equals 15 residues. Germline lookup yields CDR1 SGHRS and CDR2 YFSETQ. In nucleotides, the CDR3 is TGTGCCAGCAGCCCGGGCCCTTTGGCCAAAAACATTCAGTACTTC. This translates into CASSPGPLAKNIQYF.

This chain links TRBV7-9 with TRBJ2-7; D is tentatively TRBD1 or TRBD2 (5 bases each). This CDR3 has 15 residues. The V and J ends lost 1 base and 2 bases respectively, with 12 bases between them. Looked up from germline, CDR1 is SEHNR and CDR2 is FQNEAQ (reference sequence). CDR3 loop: CASSLDGALAYEQYF. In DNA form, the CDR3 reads TGTGCCAGCAGCTTAGACGGGGCCCTCGCCTACGAGCAGTACTTC.

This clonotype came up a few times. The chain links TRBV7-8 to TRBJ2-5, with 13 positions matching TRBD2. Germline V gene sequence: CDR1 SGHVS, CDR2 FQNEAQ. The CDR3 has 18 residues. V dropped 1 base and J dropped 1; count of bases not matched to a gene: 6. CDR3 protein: CASSLGLAGGHPQETQYF. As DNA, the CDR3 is TGTGCCAGCAGCTTAGGACTAGCGGGGGGCCATCCCCAAGAGACCCAGTACTTC.

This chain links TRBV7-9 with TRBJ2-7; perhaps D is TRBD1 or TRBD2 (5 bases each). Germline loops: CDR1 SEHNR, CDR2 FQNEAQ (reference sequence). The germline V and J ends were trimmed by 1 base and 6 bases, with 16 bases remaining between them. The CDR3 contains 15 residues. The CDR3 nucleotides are TGTGCCAGCAGCTTAGGGACTTGGGGGTTGAGCGAGCAGTACTTC. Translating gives CASSLGTWGLSEQYF.

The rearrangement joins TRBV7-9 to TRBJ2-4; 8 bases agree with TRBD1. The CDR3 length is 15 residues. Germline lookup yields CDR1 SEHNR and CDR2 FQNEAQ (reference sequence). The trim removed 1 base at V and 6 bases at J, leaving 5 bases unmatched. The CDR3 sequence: CASSLVQGATNIQYF. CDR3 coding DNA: TGTGCCAGCAGCTTAGTCCAGGGGGCAACAAACATTCAGTACTTC.

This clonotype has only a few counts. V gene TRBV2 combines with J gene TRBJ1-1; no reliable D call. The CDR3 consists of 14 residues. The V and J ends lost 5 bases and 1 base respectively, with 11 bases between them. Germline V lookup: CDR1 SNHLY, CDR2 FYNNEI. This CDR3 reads CASSLDGENTEAFF. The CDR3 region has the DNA TGTGCCAGCAGTTTGGACGGAGAGAACACTGAAGCTTTCTTT.

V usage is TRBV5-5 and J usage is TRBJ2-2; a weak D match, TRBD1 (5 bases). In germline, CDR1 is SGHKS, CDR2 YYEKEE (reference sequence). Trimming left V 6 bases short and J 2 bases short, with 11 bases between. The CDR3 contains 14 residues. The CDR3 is CASILWGNTGELFF. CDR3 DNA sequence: TGTGCCAGCATCCTTTGGGGCAACACCGGGGAGCTGTTTTTT.

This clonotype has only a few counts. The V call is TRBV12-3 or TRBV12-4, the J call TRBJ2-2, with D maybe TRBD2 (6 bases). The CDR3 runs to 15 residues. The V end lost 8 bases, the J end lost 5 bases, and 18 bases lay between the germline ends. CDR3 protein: CASREGRLATGELFF. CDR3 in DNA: TGTGCCAGCCGCGAGGGACGGCTAGCGACCGGGGAGCTGTTTTTT.

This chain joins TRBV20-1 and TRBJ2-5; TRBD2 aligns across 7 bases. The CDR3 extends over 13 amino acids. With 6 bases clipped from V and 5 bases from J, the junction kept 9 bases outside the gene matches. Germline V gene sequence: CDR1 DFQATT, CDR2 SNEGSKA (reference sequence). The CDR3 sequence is CSAPAGVGETQYF. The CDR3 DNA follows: TGCAGTGCCCCGGCGGGGGTGGGTGAGACCCAGTACTTC.

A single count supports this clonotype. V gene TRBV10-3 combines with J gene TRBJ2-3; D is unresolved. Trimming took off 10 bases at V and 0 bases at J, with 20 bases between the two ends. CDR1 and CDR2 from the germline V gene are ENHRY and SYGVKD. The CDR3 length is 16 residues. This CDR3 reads CASSSSPLFSTDTQYF. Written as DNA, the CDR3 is TGTGCCAGCAGCTCTAGTCCCCTTTTCAGCACAGATACGCAGTATTTT.

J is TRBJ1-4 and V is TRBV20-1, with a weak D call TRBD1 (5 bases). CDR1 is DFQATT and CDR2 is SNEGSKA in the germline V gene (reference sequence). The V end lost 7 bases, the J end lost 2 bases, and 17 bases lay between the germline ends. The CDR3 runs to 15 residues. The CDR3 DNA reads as TGCAGTGTTCGCCTAAGGCGGGGGACTAATGAAAAACTGTTTTTT. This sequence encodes CSVRLRRGTNEKLFF.

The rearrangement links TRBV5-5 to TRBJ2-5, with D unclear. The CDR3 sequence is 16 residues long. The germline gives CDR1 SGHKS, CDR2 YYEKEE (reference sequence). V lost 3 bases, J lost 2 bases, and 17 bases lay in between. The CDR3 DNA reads TGTGCCAGCAGCTCGTTCGGGCCCGGACGGCAAGAGACCCAGTACTTC. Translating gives CASSSFGPGRQETQYF.

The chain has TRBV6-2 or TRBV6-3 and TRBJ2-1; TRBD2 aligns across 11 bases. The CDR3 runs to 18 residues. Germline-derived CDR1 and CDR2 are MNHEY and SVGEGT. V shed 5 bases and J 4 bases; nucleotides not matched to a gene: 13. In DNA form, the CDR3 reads TGTGCCAGCAGTCCTCAACCGGCCGGGACTAGCGGATACAATGAGCAGTTCTTC. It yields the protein CASSPQPAGTSGYNEQFF.

The CDR3: CASSPPGGVNTEAFF. The CDR3 nucleotides read TGCGCCAGCAGCCCCCCTGGCGGGGTGAACACTGAAGCTTTCTTT. The chain links TRBV5-1 to TRBJ1-1; D not certain. Trimming removed 4 bases from V and 0 bases from J, with 13 bases in between. Germline lookup yields CDR1 SGHRS and CDR2 YFSETQ. The CDR3 totals 15 residues.

CDR3 residues: CASSFGTRSSGEKLFF. The CDR3, as DNA: TGTGCCAGCAGTTTTGGGACCCGTTCTTCCGGGGAAAAACTGTTTTTT. The rearrangement uses TRBV27 and TRBJ1-4; D is possibly TRBD1 (5 bases). This CDR3 comprises 16 residues. The ends were cut back, 3 bases at V and 8 bases at J, with 19 bases in the middle. Germline CDR1 reads MNHEY; CDR2 reads SMNVEV (reference sequence).

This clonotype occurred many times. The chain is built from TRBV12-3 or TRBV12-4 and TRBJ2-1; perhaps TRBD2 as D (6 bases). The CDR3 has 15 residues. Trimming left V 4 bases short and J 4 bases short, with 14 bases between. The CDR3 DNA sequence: TGTGCCAGCAGTTCTCAAAGGACTAAATACAATGAGCAGTTCTTC. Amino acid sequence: CASSSQRTKYNEQFF.

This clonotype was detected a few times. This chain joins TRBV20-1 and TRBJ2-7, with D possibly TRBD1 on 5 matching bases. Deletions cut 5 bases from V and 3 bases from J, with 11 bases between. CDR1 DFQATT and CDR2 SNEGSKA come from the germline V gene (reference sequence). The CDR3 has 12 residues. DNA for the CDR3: TGCAGTGCTCGCGACAGAATCTACGAGCAGTACTTC. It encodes CSARDRIYEQYF.

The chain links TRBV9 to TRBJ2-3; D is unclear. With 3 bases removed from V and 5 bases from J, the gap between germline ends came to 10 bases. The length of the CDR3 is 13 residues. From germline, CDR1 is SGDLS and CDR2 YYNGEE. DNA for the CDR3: TGTGCCAGCAGCGGACCCAGGAGAGATACGCAGTATTTT. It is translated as CASSGPRRDTQYF.

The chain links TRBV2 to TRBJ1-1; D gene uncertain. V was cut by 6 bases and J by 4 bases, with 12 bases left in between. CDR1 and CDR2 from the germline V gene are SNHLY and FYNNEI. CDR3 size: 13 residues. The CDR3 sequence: CASRAPWPTEAFF. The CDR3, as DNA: TGTGCCAGCAGGGCCCCATGGCCCACTGAAGCTTTCTTT.

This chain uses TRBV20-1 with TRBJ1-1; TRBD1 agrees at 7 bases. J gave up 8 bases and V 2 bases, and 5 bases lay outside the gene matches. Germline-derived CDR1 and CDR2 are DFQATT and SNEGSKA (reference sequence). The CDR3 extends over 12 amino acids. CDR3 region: CSARPRQGEAFF. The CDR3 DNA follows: TGCAGTGCTAGACCTCGACAGGGCGAAGCTTTCTTT.

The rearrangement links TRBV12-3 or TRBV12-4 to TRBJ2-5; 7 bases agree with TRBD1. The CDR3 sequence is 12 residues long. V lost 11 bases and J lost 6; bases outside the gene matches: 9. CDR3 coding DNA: TGTGCCGGGGAGAGACAGGGAAAGACCCAGTACTTC. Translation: CAGERQGKTQYF.

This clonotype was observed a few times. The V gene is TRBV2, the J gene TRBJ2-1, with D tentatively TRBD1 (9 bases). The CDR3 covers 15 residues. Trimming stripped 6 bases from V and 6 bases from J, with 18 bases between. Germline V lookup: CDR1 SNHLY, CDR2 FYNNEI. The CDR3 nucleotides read TGTGCCAGCAGCATTAGCGGGACAGGGCCCAATGAGCAGTTCTTC. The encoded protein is CASSISGTGPNEQFF.